This TCR beta chain was sequenced for a study of cytomegalovirus exposure and HLA in healthy donors (dated by TCRdb to 2017 to 2019). Regarding the research as a whole: An earlier analysis of approximately 550 of the donors reported about 290 Gb of sequence data and 117 million unique TCR beta sequences from 150 million to 200 million T cells. An earlier analysis of around 580 of the donors used high-throughput TCR beta sequencing to judge whether each TCR beta V gene segment behaved as functional or pseudogenic. Both class I and class II loci were covered by HLA typing, at four-digit resolution. Roughly 5 DR-DQ haplotypes were treated as single units for association and clustering because of strong linkage in the cohort. Typing coverage varied by locus: about 620-630 donors for A, B, C, DRB1 and DQB1; approximately 520 for DQA1; nearly 610 for DPA1; approximately 490 for DPB1. Along with the roughly 670-subject first cohort, a separate validation cohort of over 90 different subjects was used. A later analysis re-analyzed previously published TCR beta repertoires from 666 donors and added high-resolution HLA genotyping to study TCR occurrence patterns. Using immunosequencing, the study profiled T cell repertoires from 666 subjects and related those repertoires to cytomegalovirus serostatus. Rather than using new phenotypic data, the later analysis identified candidate immune exposures from TCR beta sequences and from how often those sequences occurred across donors. A later genetic analysis took genome-wide SNP genotypes for about 55% of the 666 donors and used that subset as a discovery cohort. Donor age, sex, ethnicity and CMV serostatus were compiled together with the repertoire data. An early release covering 550 to 700 HLA-typed donors comprised 250 to 350 gigabases of sequencing data and around 85 million unique TCR sequences. Across around 400 genotyped donors of the cohort, an average of roughly 230,000 unique TCR beta nucleotide sequences per donor were sequenced, and 15% to 20% of those sequences were non-productive. The aim of the study was to test whether cataloging public T cell receptors could identify signatures of past pathogen exposure. Among the roughly 410 genotyped donors, about 83% belonged to the genetic ancestry cluster associated with self-reported Caucasian donors. High-throughput TCR immunosequencing, statistical association of individual TCRs with disease status, and machine learning were combined to predict cytomegalovirus infection status. Every discovery cohort repertoire had been produced on one sequencing platform. What the authors observed across the whole study: Because HLA typing was missing for some donors at each locus, association tests included only the typed subset. V-gene and J-gene trimming of TCR beta chains was associated with a missense DCLRE1C variant in a later genetic analysis, and the association was replicated in an independent cohort. Strong co-occurrence of HLA alleles, especially DR and DQ, made assigning TCR associations to individual alleles difficult. In vitro tests confirmed that a few of the cytomegalovirus-associated TCR beta chains recognize cytomegalovirus antigens. It was suggested by the authors that the approach could potentially be generalized to other disease states and immunological phenotypes. Broadly in line with IMGT annotations, most TCR beta V segments showed up in productive rearrangements about 90% or about 30% of the time in an earlier analysis of around 600 of the donors. In a later analysis, the rate of TCR association differed among HLA loci, with DRB1 alleles having the most associated TCRs and HLA-C alleles having the fewest. A later analysis found that most CMV-associated TCR beta chains appeared HLA-restricted, with HLA associations seemingly driven largely by CMV exposure. Over 15 rarely observed V segments, including chromosome 9 orphons, were excluded from the earlier analysis of some 590 of the donors because counts were too low. Linkage disequilibrium might explain the correlated functional status among segregating V segments, but an unknown experimental factor could not be excluded. In a later analysis, some 17,000 TCR beta sequences were associated with specific HLA alleles at a false discovery rate of 0.05. In the study, around 150 TCR beta chains were listed as associated with cytomegalovirus. Because the 87-base-pair reads could not distinguish some IMGT-functional V segments, including TRBV6-2 and TRBV6-3, those segments were excluded. Presence/absence analyses assumed roughly uniform sequencing depth across donors, an assumption that may not hold. According to a later genetic analysis, donors in an Asian-associated ancestry cluster had fewer N-insertions in productive TCRs than the approximately 610-donor mean. Immune exposure information for the cohort was limited to CMV serostatus. Only TCR beta chains were sequenced in this cohort, and the absence of alpha or paired-chain data limited detectable features. A later analysis found that HLA-associated TCR beta chains were more clonally expanded and had lower generation probabilities than equally common non-associated chains. A later analysis reported that several top co-occurrence clusters appeared linked to parvovirus B19, influenza, CMV and Epstein-Barr virus. Most TCR sequences were seen in very few donors, while some public TCRs were found in many individuals. A group of highly shared sequence variants was considered likely to be a technical artifact of the sequencing pipeline. In both the original and validation cohorts, the classifier was reported to diagnose cytomegalovirus status with high specificity and sensitivity. A further reported finding was that TCR beta sequences accurately predicted the HLA-A and HLA-B alleles for most subjects in the first cohort.

In total, about 650 healthy bone marrow donors made up the cohort. All cohort members were sampled while nominally healthy, although unrecorded immune exposures were likely present. The donor tested CMV seronegative and was one of the 352 seronegative cohort members. Every donor gave a peripheral blood sample, and the peripheral blood mononuclear cells from that sample were used for TCR beta sequencing. Genomic DNA was extracted from the blood cell samples with the Qiagen DNeasy Blood Extraction Kit. Notes on this clone: Its cognate antigen has yet to be identified. The record has no base qualities; no much larger clone is one base away.

The method behind the library was the immunoSEQ multiplex PCR assay. A mixture of 60 forward primers for TCR Vbeta segments and 13 reverse primers for TCR Jbeta segments was used in the multiplex PCR. The CDR3 region of rearranged TCR beta genes was amplified from genomic DNA with a multiplex PCR assay. Amplified TCR beta libraries were sequenced as 87-base-pair reads on the Illumina HiSeq System. From the authors' description of their analysis: A later analysis tallied 75 million to 95 million unique TCR beta chains across the 550 to 850 repertoires, and about 12 million of those chains were shared by two or more donors. Raw reads were error-corrected and collapsed into unique sequences with a nearest-neighbor algorithm that merged closely related sequences to remove PCR and sequencing errors. Alignment of CDR3 sequences to IMGT reference sequences was used to assign V, D and J gene segments. Each retained sequence needed at least a six-nucleotide match to both a V gene segment and a J gene segment. A rearrangement counted as productive if the CDR3 had no stop codons and remained in frame with V and J, and every other rearrangement counted as non-productive. Following IMGT convention, CDR3 was defined as the stretch from the second conserved V-encoded cysteine to the conserved J-encoded phenylalanine. In an earlier analysis of roughly 580 of the donors, sequences lacking an unambiguous match to a single V gene segment were excluded. An earlier analysis of several hundred of the donors called V segments functional above 56.7% productive rearrangements and segregating when the between-donor standard deviation exceeded 5%. A statistical classification framework was built to diagnose cytomegalovirus status from the catalog of TCR beta chain sequences. A later analysis assigned V and J genes by comparing TCR nucleotide sequences with IMGT/GENE-DB human TR gene sequences. The TCRdist pipeline was used in a later analysis to assign CDR3 sequences and most-parsimonious VDJ recombination scenarios. In a later analysis, each TCR beta chain was defined by its CDR3 amino acid sequence together with its V-gene family, and reads without a unique V-gene family were excluded. In a later analysis, 450 to 600 highly shared, low-generation-probability nucleotide sequences were removed to address suspected cross-contamination and a sequencing artifact. A later analysis calculated a clonal expansion index for each public chain from normalized within-repertoire ranks of inferred template counts. In a later analysis, generation probabilities were computed with a VDJ recombination model fitted to out-of-frame rearrangements, and the resulting probabilities were checked against IGoR. A later analysis scored TCR-TCR, TCR-HLA and TCR-CMV co-occurrence with hypergeometric tests, applying a repertoire-size bias correction to TCR pairs. In a later analysis, false discovery rates were estimated by permuting HLA or CMV assignments 20 times. A later analysis grouped co-occurring TCRs with DBSCAN, adding TCRdist sequence similarity when clustering within HLA-allele-positive subsets. Repertoires with fewer than 30,000 or more than 120,000 public chains were left out of co-occurrence clustering, as were roughly five repertoires with anomalous nucleotide sharing. This is the immuneACCESS table as TCRdb keeps it, with only in-frame sequences that have V and J called. A part of the clones is gone; compared with another copy, unresolved V genes explain less than half, and the rest is unexplained. V and J calls and clone size are as listed in that table; D and trimming were resolved from the DNA. The sample table lists under 200,000 clones, roughly 80% of them with a count of one. Jointly, the top ten make up more than 4% of the sample.

Including cysteine and phenylalanine, the CDR3 has 16 amino acids. The sequence is cut down to CDR3 DNA, 48 bases in frame from base 1. Based on the germline V gene, the CDR1 and CDR2 sequences are MNHEY and SVGAGI. V loses 0 bases at its end and J loses 0 bases; junction bases beyond the gene matches: 4. The sequencing input was PBMCs. The chain is assembled from TRBV6-5 and TRBJ1-1; TRBD1 agrees with 7 junctional bases. The sequence was obtained from a male donor in good health and CMV-seronegative. Here the CDR3 is given as CASSYSTGHMNTEAFF. The nucleotide sequence is given as TGTGCCAGCAGTTACTCGACAGGGCACATGAACACTGAAGCTTTCTTT.